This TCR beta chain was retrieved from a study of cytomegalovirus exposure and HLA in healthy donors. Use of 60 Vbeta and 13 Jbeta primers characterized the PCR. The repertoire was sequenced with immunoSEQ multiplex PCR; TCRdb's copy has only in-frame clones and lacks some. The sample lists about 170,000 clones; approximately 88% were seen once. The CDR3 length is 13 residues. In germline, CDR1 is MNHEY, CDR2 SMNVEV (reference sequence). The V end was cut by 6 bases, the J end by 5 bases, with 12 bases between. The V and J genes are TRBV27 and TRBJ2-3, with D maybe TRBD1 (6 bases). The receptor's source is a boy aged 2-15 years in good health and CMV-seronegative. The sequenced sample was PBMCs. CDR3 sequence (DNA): TGTGCCAGCAGGGGGGCGCTTGGAGATACGCAGTATTTT. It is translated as CASRGALGDTQYF.